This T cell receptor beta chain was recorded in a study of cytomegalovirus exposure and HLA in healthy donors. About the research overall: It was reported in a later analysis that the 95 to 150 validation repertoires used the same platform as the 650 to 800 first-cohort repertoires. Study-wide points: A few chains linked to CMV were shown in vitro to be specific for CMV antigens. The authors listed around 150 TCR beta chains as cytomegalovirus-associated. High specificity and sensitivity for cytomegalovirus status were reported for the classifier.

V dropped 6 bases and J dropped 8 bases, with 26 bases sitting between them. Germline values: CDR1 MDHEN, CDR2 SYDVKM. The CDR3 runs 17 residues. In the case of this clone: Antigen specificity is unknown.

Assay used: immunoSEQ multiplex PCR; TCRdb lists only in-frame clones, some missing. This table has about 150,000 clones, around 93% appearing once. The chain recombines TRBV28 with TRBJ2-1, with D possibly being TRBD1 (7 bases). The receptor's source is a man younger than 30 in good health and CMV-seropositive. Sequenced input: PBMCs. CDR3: CASSLRRGPLFPDEQFF. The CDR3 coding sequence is TGTGCCAGCAGCCTAAGGAGGGGGCCCCTCTTCCCTGATGAGCAGTTCTTC.